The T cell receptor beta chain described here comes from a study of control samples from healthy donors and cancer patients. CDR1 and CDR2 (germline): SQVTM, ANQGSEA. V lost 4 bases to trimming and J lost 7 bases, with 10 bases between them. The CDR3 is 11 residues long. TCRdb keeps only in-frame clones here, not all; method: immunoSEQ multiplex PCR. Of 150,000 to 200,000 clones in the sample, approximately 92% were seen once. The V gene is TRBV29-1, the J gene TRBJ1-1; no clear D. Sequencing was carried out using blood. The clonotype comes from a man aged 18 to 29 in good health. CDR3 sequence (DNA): TGCAGCGTTGGAACGGCCAGTGAAGCTTTCTTT. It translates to CSVGTASEAFF.